This passage covers 3 T cell receptor beta chains from one sample sequenced in a study of blood T cell repertoires in COVID-19. Clones were sequenced by immunoSEQ multiplex PCR, and TCRdb holds only the in-frame ones, with some missing. This sample has about 170,000 clones, with approximately 86% found just once. Sequencing used peripheral blood. The receptor set was obtained from a man aged 45-65 years with active or convalescent COVID-19.

This clone was seen only a few times. The V gene is TRBV5-1, the J gene TRBJ2-1; 7 bases fit TRBD2. This CDR3 has 16 amino acids. Germline-derived CDR1 and CDR2 are SGHRS and YFSETQ. The ends lost 1 base at V and 6 bases at J; junction bases unmatched: 10. CDR3: CASSLTGWSGGNEQFF. The DNA of the CDR3 is TGCGCCAGCAGCTTGACGGGTTGGTCGGGAGGCAATGAGCAGTTCTTC.

The chain combines TRBV19 with TRBJ1-5; tentatively, D is TRBD1 (6 bases). The CDR3 is 14 residues long. V lost 3 bases, J lost 2 bases, and 8 bases lay in between. CDR1 and CDR2 (germline): LNHDA, SQIVND (reference sequence). Written as DNA, the CDR3 is TGTGCCAGTAGTATCGCAGGGGGCAATCAGCCCCAGCATTTT. Translation: CASSIAGGNQPQHF.

The rearrangement joins TRBV5-5 to TRBJ2-7, with 10 bases identical to TRBD1. Germline values: CDR1 SGHKS, CDR2 YYEKEE (reference sequence). The CDR3 is made up of 15 amino acids. V gave up 4 bases and J gave up 5 bases; unmatched junction bases: 9. The CDR3 is CASSITRDRGHEQYF. The DNA of the CDR3 is TGTGCCAGCAGCATTACCCGGGACAGGGGCCACGAGCAGTACTTC.